The 26 T cell receptor beta chains presented below share a single source sample, sequenced in a study of blood T cells in healthy people across ages. A sample-barcoded 5' primer and a J-beta primer mix were used in a second PCR of roughly 7 to 11 cycles. TCRdb re-analysed the 5' RACE reads in MiXCR, keeping a single row per CDR3 protein. The sample consists of around 1,500,000 distinct CDR3 sequences, approximately 40% of them appearing once. Material for sequencing was blood. All receptors derive from a woman aged 18-30 years in good health.

At least ten counts were recorded for this clonotype. The chain couples TRBV13 to TRBJ2-7, with TRBD2 as a possible D gene (6 bases). CDR1 PRHDT and CDR2 FYEKMQ come from the germline V gene (reference sequence). The CDR3 is made up of 13 amino acids. The V and J ends lost 5 bases and 5 bases respectively, with 13 bases between them. For the CDR3, the DNA is TGTGCCAGCAGCAAAACTAGCTTCCACGAGCAGTACTTC. Protein product: CASSKTSFHEQYF.

The chain joins TRBV4-1 to TRBJ2-5, with 10 positions matching TRBD2. Germline loops: CDR1 MGHRA, CDR2 YSYEKL. V was clipped by 1 base and J by 11 bases; unmatched bases: 25. The CDR3 is 20 amino acids. This CDR3 is CASSQGPRREAGGNYNEQYF. Here the CDR3 DNA reads TGCGCCAGCAGCCAAGGTCCGCGCCGAGAAGCGGGAGGGAACTACAATGAGCAGTACTTC.

V gene TRBV20-1 combines with J gene TRBJ1-2; no firm D call. The CDR3 has 10 amino acids. Trimming shortened V by 6 bases and J by 5 bases, and 7 bases separated the two germline ends. Germline V gives CDR1 DFQATT, CDR2 SNEGSKA (reference sequence). As DNA, the CDR3 is TGCAGTGCCGTCGCGTATGGCTACACCTTC. Residues: CSAVAYGYTF.

Note on this clonotype: One end of the junction is discordant with germline, which a read error may explain. The V and J genes are TRBV2 and TRBJ2-1; D remains ambiguous. The CDR3 extends over 13 amino acids. The germline gives CDR1 SNHLY, CDR2 FYNNEI. CDR3 amino acids: CASSESLYNEQIF. The CDR3, as DNA: TGTGCCAGCAGTGAGTCCCTTTACAATGAGCAGATCTTC.

This clonotype has more than one count but fewer than ten. The gene calls are TRBV28 and TRBJ1-1; a weak D match, TRBD1 (5 bases). V was shortened by 4 bases and J by 11 bases, with 11 bases between the two germline ends. CDR3 length: 11 residues. CDR1 is MDHEN, CDR2 SYDVKM, per germline. CDR3 sequence reads: CASSSDTGAFF. The CDR3, as DNA: TGTGCCAGCAGTTCGGACACCGGGGCTTTCTTT.

CDR3 loop: CASSPWTKDYTF. The DNA of the CDR3 is TGTGCCAGCAGTCCTTGGACAAAGGACTACACCTTC. The J gene is TRBJ1-2, the V gene TRBV2; perhaps TRBD1 as D (5 bases). Looked up from germline, CDR1 is SNHLY and CDR2 is FYNNEI. CDR3 size: 12 residues. V was trimmed by 5 bases and J by 10 bases, leaving 14 bases between them.

CDR3 nucleotide sequence: TGTGCCAGCACGGCAGAGGGCTACGAGCAGTACTTC. This sequence encodes CASTAEGYEQYF. The gene calls are TRBV12-3 or TRBV12-4 and TRBJ2-7; a weak D match, TRBD2 (5 bases). The CDR3 consists of 12 residues. V was clipped by 7 bases and J by 3 bases, with 10 bases between them.

The rearrangement links TRBV20-1 to TRBJ2-3, with 11 bases identical to TRBD2. V gave up 3 bases and J gave up 2 bases; unmatched junction bases: 1. The CDR3 is made up of 14 amino acids. The germline CDR1 and CDR2 sequences are DFQATT and SNEGSKA (reference sequence). CDR3 in amino acids: CSARTSGITDTQYF. CDR3 DNA: TGCAGTGCTAGGACTAGCGGGATCACAGATACGCAGTATTTT.

The chain carries TRBV28 and TRBJ1-2, with 8 bases identical to TRBD1. Unmatched junction bases numbered 7, after V lost 6 bases and J lost 4 bases. The CDR3 contains 14 residues. Germline V gene data show CDR1 as MDHEN and CDR2 as SYDVKM. The CDR3 DNA follows: TGTGCCAGCAGGGGGGGGACAGGCCTCTATGGCTACACCTTC. Translating it yields CASRGGTGLYGYTF.

This chain connects TRBV5-1 to TRBJ2-7, with D hard to call. The CDR3 length is 14 residues. The V end was cut by 3 bases, the J end by 5 bases, with 15 bases between. Germline CDR1 is SGHRS and CDR2 is YFSETQ. The CDR3 loop reads CASSSGSPWDEQYF. In DNA form, the CDR3 reads TGCGCCAGCAGCTCTGGTTCTCCCTGGGACGAGCAGTACTTC.

The chain has TRBV6-1 and TRBJ2-3, with 14 bases matching TRBD2. With 6 bases clipped from V and 6 bases from J, the junction kept 11 bases outside the gene matches. Per the germline V gene, CDR1 is MNHNS and CDR2 is SASEGT. This CDR3 region has 17 residues. CDR3: CASRTETSGRALDTQYF. DNA of the CDR3: TGTGCCAGCAGAACTGAGACTAGCGGGAGGGCCCTTGATACGCAGTATTTT.

In its sample, this clonotype was seen a few times. The gene calls are TRBV11-2 and TRBJ2-3, with 12 bases lining up with TRBD2. The CDR3 has 15 residues. The V gene's germline CDR1 is SGHAT and CDR2 FQNNGV. V gave up 5 bases and J gave up 5 bases; unmatched junction bases: 5. CDR3 region: CASSMKGLAGDTQYF. The DNA of the CDR3 is TGTGCCAGCAGCATGAAGGGACTAGCGGGAGATACGCAGTATTTT.

This chain links TRBV2 with TRBJ1-5, with D hard to call. The CDR3 runs 11 residues. Germline V lookup: CDR1 SNHLY, CDR2 FYNNEI. Trimming took 3 bases from V and 9 from J, leaving 6 bases between them. CDR3 residues: CASSEGLPQHF. CDR3 nucleotide sequence: TGTGCCAGCAGTGAGGGTTTGCCCCAGCATTTT.

The chain employs TRBV29-1 and TRBJ2-5, with a tentative D call TRBD2 (6 bases). This CDR3 comprises 13 residues. The V end lost 3 bases, the J end lost 5 bases, and 13 bases lay between the germline ends. Germline values: CDR1 SQVTM, CDR2 ANQGSEA. The CDR3 reads CSVEEVGRETQYF. CDR3 DNA: TGCAGCGTTGAGGAGGTGGGGAGGGAGACCCAGTACTTC. Full variable domain (rest looked up from reference TRBV29-1 and TRBJ2-5): SAVISQKPSRDICQRGTSLTIQCQVDSQVTMMFWYRQQPGQSLTLIATANQGSEATYESGFVIDKFPISRPNLTFSTLTVSNMSPEDSSIYLCSVEEVGRETQYFGPGTRLLVL.

The V gene is TRBV12-3 or TRBV12-4, the J gene TRBJ1-4; D is undetermined. V lost 3 bases to trimming and J lost 7 bases, with 9 bases between them. The CDR3 covers 13 residues. The CDR3 sequence is CASSLGRPEKLFF. In nucleotides, the CDR3 is TGTGCCAGCAGTTTGGGCAGACCTGAAAAACTGTTTTTT.

The chain is built from TRBV20-1 and TRBJ1-4, with D uncertain. This CDR3 has 13 amino acids. Germline V CDR1 and CDR2: DFQATT, SNEGSKA (reference sequence). Trimming shortened V by 1 base and J by 7 bases, and 10 bases separated the two germline ends. The CDR3 spells CSARVGIGEKLFF. In DNA, the CDR3 is TGCAGTGCTAGAGTCGGGATCGGTGAAAAACTGTTTTTT.

The J gene is TRBJ2-1, the V gene TRBV12-3 or TRBV12-4; 12 bases agree with TRBD2. The V gene end was trimmed by 4 bases and the J gene end by 7 bases; junction bases not matched to a gene: 5. The CDR3 is 15 residues long. The DNA for the CDR3 is TGTGCCAGCAGTTACACTAGCGGGGGGCGGAATGAGCAGTTCTTC. Translation: CASSYTSGGRNEQFF.

This sequence joins TRBV9 and TRBJ2-1, with D possibly matching TRBD1 (7 bases). V lost 3 bases and J lost 0, with 13 bases in between. The CDR3 is made up of 16 amino acids. Germline CDR1 is SGDLS and CDR2 is YYNGEE. CDR3 loop: CASSEEGAPSYNEQFF. For the CDR3, the DNA is TGTGCCAGCAGCGAGGAGGGGGCCCCCTCCTACAATGAGCAGTTCTTC.

The CDR3 DNA is TGCAGTGCTAGGGATCGGAGGGGGAGCACTGAAGCTTTCTTT. This sequence encodes CSARDRRGSTEAFF. This chain links TRBV20-1 with TRBJ1-1, with a weak D call TRBD1 (6 bases). This CDR3 comprises 14 residues. Trimming took 3 bases from V and 4 from J, leaving 15 bases between them. Germline CDR1 is DFQATT and CDR2 is SNEGSKA (reference sequence).

The table lists this clonotype with a few counts. This rearrangement joins TRBV6-5 to TRBJ1-1; D remains ambiguous. CDR1 and CDR2 from the germline V gene are MNHEY and SVGAGI. The V gene lost 0 bases and the J gene lost 0 bases, with 11 bases spanning the gap. The CDR3 runs to 16 residues. CDR3 DNA: TGTGCCAGCAGTTACTCGATGGGCAGAATGAACACTGAAGCTTTCTTT. This encodes CASSYSMGRMNTEAFF.

This chain uses TRBV5-1 with TRBJ1-2; D may be TRBD1 (5 bases). The V and J ends lost 3 bases and 4 bases respectively, with 13 bases between them. The CDR3 is made up of 14 amino acids. Germline V gene data show CDR1 as SGHRS and CDR2 as YFSETQ. CDR3 loop: CASSWGGDSYGYTF. Written as DNA, the CDR3 is TGCGCCAGCAGCTGGGGCGGGGATAGCTATGGCTACACCTTC.

This clonotype has only a few counts. A junction end diverges from the germline sequence, so it may reflect a read error. This rearrangement joins TRBV2 to TRBJ2-3; 7 bases match TRBD1. This CDR3 is built from 14 residues. Germline CDR1 reads SNHLY; CDR2 reads FYNNEI. This chain's CDR3 is CASTEGGAADTQYF. The DNA of the CDR3 is TGTGCCAGCACTGAAGGGGGCGCAGCAGATACGCAGTATTTT.

The sample holds a few counts of this clonotype. The V and J genes are TRBV5-1 and TRBJ1-1, with a tentative D call TRBD1 (6 bases). Trimming stripped 0 bases from V and 4 bases from J, with 13 bases between. The CDR3 is 15 residues long. The germline V gene encodes CDR1 SGHRS and CDR2 YFSETQ. The CDR3 loop is CASSLGGAEVTEAFF. The CDR3 coding sequence is TGCGCCAGCAGCTTGGGGGGGGCGGAGGTCACTGAAGCTTTCTTT.

In its sample, this clonotype was seen a few times. The genes are TRBV5-1 and TRBJ2-3; D is ambiguous. Trimming shortened V by 4 bases and J by 10 bases, and 16 bases separated the two germline ends. The CDR3 spans 13 residues. CDR1 is SGHRS and CDR2 is YFSETQ in the germline V gene. CDR3 sequence reads: CASSPSDAFAQYF. The CDR3 bases are TGCGCCAGCAGCCCGAGTGATGCTTTTGCGCAGTATTTT.

This chain connects TRBV5-1 to TRBJ2-7; 11 nucleotides match TRBD2. Germline V gives CDR1 SGHRS, CDR2 YFSETQ. Trimming took 1 base from V and 7 from J; bases not matched to a gene: 1. This CDR3 region has 13 residues. DNA of the CDR3: TGCGCCAGCAGCTTGACTAGCGGGAGTGAGCAGTACTTC. Translated: CASSLTSGSEQYF.

This clonotype was seen a few times. The chain carries TRBV5-1 and TRBJ2-3; TRBD2 matches at 9 bases. Germline V gene sequence: CDR1 SGHRS, CDR2 YFSETQ. CDR3 size: 15 residues. V trimming: 1 base; J trimming: 4 bases; junction bases outside the gene matches: 4. CDR3 residues: CASSLFSGGADTQYF. In nucleotides, the CDR3 is TGCGCCAGCAGCTTGTTTAGCGGGGGCGCAGATACGCAGTATTTT.